The rows below give T cell receptor beta chains drawn from one sample of a study of blood T cells in healthy people across ages. Each CDR3 protein gets one entry after TCRdb re-called the 5' RACE reads with MiXCR. The repertoire consists of roughly 680,000 distinct CDR3 sequences, with about 51% occurring once and the leading ten covering approximately 13%. Sequenced input: blood. The receptors here all came from a woman at least 80 years old in good health. CDR3s include the opening cysteine and the closing phenylalanine or tryptophan. Fields, in order: clone size, V gene, D gene, J gene, CDR3 DNA, CDR3 protein. The D gene is left open where the match is weak. Only part of the rows carry a size: once, few, many, or a class if the clone is expanded.

.	TRBV4-3	.	TRBJ2-1	TGCGCCAGCAGCCAAACCTTCCTTACGGGGGGCGGATACAATGAGCAGTTCTTC	CASSQTFLTGGGYNEQFF
many	TRBV6-6	TRBD1	TRBJ1-4	TGTGCCAGCAGTTACTCCTCAAGACAGGGTCATGAAAAACTGTTTTTT	CASSYSSRQGHEKLFF
once	TRBV6-1	.	TRBJ2-2	TGTGCCAGCATGCTTATCCCGGCTCGGAGTGGTACCGGGGAGCTGTTTTTT	CASMLIPARSGTGELFF
few	TRBV12-3/TRBV12-4	TRBD1	TRBJ1-5	TGTGCCAGCAGTTTTCACACAGGGGGAGTTCAGCCCCAGCATTTT	CASSFHTGGVQPQHF
many	TRBV6-5	.	TRBJ1-1	TGTGCCAGCAGTTACGATTTCAGGGTAGGCACTGAAGCTTTCTTT	CASSYDFRVGTEAFF
.	TRBV5-8	TRBD1	TRBJ1-2	TGTGCCATCCTACCTACAGGGGGCCCTCGACGTGGCTACACCTTC	CAILPTGGPRRGYTF
many	TRBV21-1	.	TRBJ2-7	TGTGCAACGATGGGCGCGACAGCCGGGGTGTGGTACGAGCAGTACTTC	CATMGATAGVWYEQYF
.	TRBV7-2	.	TRBJ2-6	TGTGCCAGCAGCCCTTCCCTCTCTGGGGCCAACGTCCTGACTTTC	CASSPSLSGANVLTF
.	TRBV27	.	TRBJ2-3	TGTGCCAGCAGTCCCCTTATCGGCGCAAATACGCAGTATTTT	CASSPLIGANTQYF
.	TRBV7-3	TRBD1	TRBJ1-1	TGTGCCAGCAGCTTCTCCGGGACAGGGGACACTGAAGCTTTCTTT	CASSFSGTGDTEAFF
.	TRBV28	.	TRBJ1-2	TGTGCCAGCAACTCGGGCCTGGCCCACTATGGCTACACCTTC	CASNSGLAHYGYTF
.	TRBV18	.	TRBJ2-6	TGTGCCAGCTCACCACCACAGAACTCTGGGGCCAACGTCCTGACTTTC	CASSPPQNSGANVLTF
many	TRBV29-1	TRBD1	TRBJ1-2	TGCAGCGTCGGGACAGGGAATACCCTTTATGGCTACACCTTC	CSVGTGNTLYGYTF
many	TRBV28	TRBD2	TRBJ2-1	TGTGCCAGCCTAAGCGGGGCCGGTGAGCAGTTCTTC	CASLSGAGEQFF
.	TRBV12-3/TRBV12-4	TRBD2	TRBJ2-1	TGTGCCAGCAGTTTTGATGCTAGGACTAGCGGGGGGCAGTTCTTC	CASSFDARTSGGQFF
.	TRBV6-5	TRBD1	TRBJ2-2	TGTGCCAGCAGTCATTCCCGGGACAGAGGCACCGGGGAGCTGTTTTTT	CASSHSRDRGTGELFF
many	TRBV9	.	TRBJ2-1	TGTGCCAGCAGCGTTCTAGCCTACAATGAGCAGTTCTTC	CASSVLAYNEQFF
.	TRBV6-2/TRBV6-3	TRBD2	TRBJ2-7	TGTGCCAGCAGTTACGGACTAGCGGGAGGGCCTGTTTACGAGCAGTACTTC	CASSYGLAGGPVYEQYF
.	TRBV10-3	.	TRBJ1-5	TGTGCCATCAGCCCCGGGATGCAGCCCCAGCATTTT	CAISPGMQPQHF
.	TRBV6-2/TRBV6-3	.	TRBJ1-1	TGTGCCAGCACATCTGGGCCTGAAGCTTTCTTT	CASTSGPEAFF
.	TRBV6-6	TRBD1	TRBJ1-2	TGTGCCACCCTGACAGGGACTAACTATGGCTACACCTTC	CATLTGTNYGYTF
many	TRBV5-1	.	TRBJ2-3	TGCGCCAGCAGCTCGACTAGCACAGATACGCAGTATTTT	CASSSTSTDTQYF
.	TRBV11-2	TRBD2	TRBJ2-3	TGTGCCAGCACCCAGCAGGGACTAGCGACAGATACGCAGTATTTT	CASTQQGLATDTQYF
.	TRBV5-1	.	TRBJ1-2	TGCGCCAGCAGCTTGGCGCCGGGACAAAGAAATTATGGCTACACCTTC	CASSLAPGQRNYGYTF
few	TRBV11-2	TRBD2	TRBJ2-2	TGTGCCAGCAGTGACTACCCGGGGGGCACCGGGGAGCTGTTTTTT	CASSDYPGGTGELFF
many	TRBV2	TRBD1	TRBJ1-2	TGTGCCAGCAGCTCACCGGACAGGGGAAGGGGCTACACCTTC	CASSSPDRGRGYTF
many	TRBV10-3	.	TRBJ2-3	TGTGCCATCAGCGAGGCGGTGGACCATAGGACGCAGTATTTT	CAISEAVDHRTQYF
many	TRBV20-1	.	TRBJ2-2	TGCAGTGCTAGCGGGGCTCCCGGGGAGCTGTTTTTT	CSASGAPGELFF
many	TRBV5-1	.	TRBJ2-3	TGCGCCAGCAGCTCGGGACTTACTAGCACAGATACGCAGTATTTT	CASSSGLTSTDTQYF
.	TRBV29-1	.	TRBJ2-1	TGCAGCTGCTCCGGGGGCCGGATGAACAATGAGCAGTTCTTC	CSCSGGRMNNEQFF
.	TRBV6-2/TRBV6-3	TRBD2	TRBJ2-7	TGTGCCAGCAGACGGACTAGCGGGGGCCTCAGGGAGCAGTACTTC	CASRRTSGGLREQYF
.	TRBV24-1	TRBD2	TRBJ2-3	TGTGCCACCAGTGATTTGCCCTATCGGACTAGCGGAAGCACAGATACGCAGTATTTT	CATSDLPYRTSGSTDTQYF
.	TRBV7-2	.	TRBJ2-3	TGTGCCAGCAGCTTCTTCGGCCCGCAGTATTTT	CASSFFGPQYF
many	TRBV7-2	.	TRBJ2-3	TGTGCCAGCAGCTTTACTATCACAGATACGCAGTATTTT	CASSFTITDTQYF
few	TRBV29-1	TRBD1	TRBJ1-2	TGCAGCGACTGGGACAGCTCTAACTATGGCTACACCTTC	CSDWDSSNYGYTF
many	TRBV25-1	.	TRBJ2-7	TGTGCCAGCAGTGAAGAGGGAGAATGGGACGAGCAGTACTTC	CASSEEGEWDEQYF
many	TRBV29-1	TRBD1	TRBJ2-1	TGCAGCGTGGGAACGGGACAGGGGTACAATGAGCAGTTCTTC	CSVGTGQGYNEQFF
.	TRBV27	TRBD1	TRBJ1-2	TGTGCCAGCGCACCGCGGACAGGCTCGGTGGGCTACACCTTC	CASAPRTGSVGYTF
.	TRBV3-1	.	TRBJ1-2	TGTGCCAGCAGCCATAGTCTTGGCTACACCTTC	CASSHSLGYTF
.	TRBV4-1	.	TRBJ2-7	TGCGCCAGCAGCCAAGAGGTCCCCAACTCCGAGCAGTACTTC	CASSQEVPNSEQYF
many	TRBV7-9	.	TRBJ2-1	TGTGCCAGCACCAGGACACCCTACAATGAGCAGTTCTTC	CASTRTPYNEQFF
many	TRBV6-6	.	TRBJ2-5	TGTGCCAGCAGTGTTACCCTATCGGGGACCCAGTACTTC	CASSVTLSGTQYF
.	TRBV5-4	TRBD1	TRBJ2-5	TGTGCCAGCAGCAGTACGACAGGGCTGGGGAAAGAGACCCAGTACTTC	CASSSTTGLGKETQYF
.	TRBV5-6	.	TRBJ2-5	TGTGCCAGCAGCTTCGAGGAAGAGACCCAGTACTTC	CASSFEEETQYF
.	TRBV12-3/TRBV12-4	TRBD2	TRBJ2-3	TGTGCCAGCGGTAGCGGGGGGGCCGCAGATACGCAGTATTTT	CASGSGGAADTQYF
.	TRBV28	TRBD2	TRBJ2-1	TGTGCCAGCAGTTCTAGCGGGGGGGCCGACAATGAGCAGTTCTTC	CASSSSGGADNEQFF
many	TRBV29-1	.	TRBJ2-7	TGCAGCGTGGTCAGCGTCGGGGTCTCCTACGAGCAGTACTTC	CSVVSVGVSYEQYF
many	TRBV20-1	TRBD2	TRBJ2-5	TGCAGTGCTTCCCCTACGGGAGGGCTCATTCGGGAGACCCAGTACTTC	CSASPTGGLIRETQYF
.	TRBV10-3	TRBD1	TRBJ2-7	TGTGCCATCAGCCCGGGACAGGAGATTTACGAGCAGTACTTC	CAISPGQEIYEQYF
few	TRBV20-1	TRBD2	TRBJ2-5	TGCAGTGCTAGACCGGGACTAGCGGACCAAGAGACCCAGTACTTC	CSARPGLADQETQYF
.	TRBV7-8	TRBD1	TRBJ1-5	TGTGCCAGCAGCTCGGGGACAGCTATTAGCAATCAGCCCCAGCATTTT	CASSSGTAISNQPQHF
many	TRBV25-1	TRBD1	TRBJ2-3	TGTGCCAGCAGTGGGACAGGGTCGGTCGATACGCAGTATTTT	CASSGTGSVDTQYF
many	TRBV27	.	TRBJ2-5	TGTGCCAGCAGTTTATGGGGCAGCCGAACGTTGGAGACCCAGTACTTC	CASSLWGSRTLETQYF
.	TRBV9	.	TRBJ2-2	TGTGCCAGCAGCGGATTCTACCCCGGGGAGCTGTTTTTT	CASSGFYPGELFF
few	TRBV7-3	.	TRBJ2-1	TGTGCCAGCAGCTTAGAAGGCGGGGGCCCCCACAATGAGCAGTTCTTC	CASSLEGGGPHNEQFF
.	TRBV28	.	TRBJ2-3	TGTGCCAGCAGTTTATCTGTCAGCACAGATACGCAGTATTTT	CASSLSVSTDTQYF
many	TRBV19	.	TRBJ2-4	TGTGCCAGTAGTATAGTCGGACAGCCCCCAGCCAAAAACATTCAGTACTTC	CASSIVGQPPAKNIQYF
few	TRBV19	.	TRBJ2-2	TGTGCCAGTAGTGCCAGAGCGAACACCGGGGAGCTGTTTTTT	CASSARANTGELFF
.	TRBV18	.	TRBJ2-1	TGTGCCAGCTCACCGGCGCAGGAATGGGTCCATGAGCAGTTCTTC	CASSPAQEWVHEQFF
.	TRBV7-2	.	TRBJ2-1	TGTGCCTGCAGCTTAGTAGTGCGGGCAGGGTGGATCAACAATGAGCAGTTCTTC	CACSLVVRAGWINNEQFF